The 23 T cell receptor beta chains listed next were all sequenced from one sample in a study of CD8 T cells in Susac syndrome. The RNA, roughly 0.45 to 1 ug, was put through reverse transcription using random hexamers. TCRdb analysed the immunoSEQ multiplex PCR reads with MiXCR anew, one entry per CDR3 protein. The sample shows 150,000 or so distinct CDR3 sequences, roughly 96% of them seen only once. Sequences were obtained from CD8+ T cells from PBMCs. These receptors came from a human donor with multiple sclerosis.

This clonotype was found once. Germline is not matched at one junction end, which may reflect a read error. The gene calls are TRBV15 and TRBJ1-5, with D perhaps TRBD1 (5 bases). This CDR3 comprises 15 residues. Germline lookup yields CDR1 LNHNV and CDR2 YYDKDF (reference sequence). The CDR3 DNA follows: TGTGCCACCAGCAGAGATAGCCAGGGCAATAAGCCCCAGCATTTT. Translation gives CATSRDSQGNKPQHF.

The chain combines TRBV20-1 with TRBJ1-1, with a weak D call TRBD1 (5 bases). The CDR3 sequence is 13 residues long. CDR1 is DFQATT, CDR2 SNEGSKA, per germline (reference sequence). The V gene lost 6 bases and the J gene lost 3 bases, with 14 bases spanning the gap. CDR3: CSARGVGDTEAFF. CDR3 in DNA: TGCAGTGCCCGAGGGGTGGGGGACACTGAAGCTTTCTTT.

In DNA form, the CDR3 reads TGTGCCAGCAGCGCTGCCCCCGCAGATACGCAGTATTTT. This translates into CASSAAPADTQYF. The chain couples TRBV9 to TRBJ2-3; D remains unclear. Trimming left V 3 bases short and J 4 bases short, with 9 bases between. Germline V CDR1 and CDR2: SGDLS, YYNGEE. CDR3 length: 13 residues.

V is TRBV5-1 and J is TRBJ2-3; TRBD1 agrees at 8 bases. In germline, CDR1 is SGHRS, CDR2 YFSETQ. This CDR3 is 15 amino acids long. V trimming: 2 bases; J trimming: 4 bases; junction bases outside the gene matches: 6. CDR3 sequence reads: CASSFEDRDPDTQYF. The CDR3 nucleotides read TGCGCCAGCAGCTTCGAGGACAGGGACCCAGATACGCAGTATTTT.

The CDR3 is CASKGTASSYNSPLHF. Here the CDR3 DNA reads TGTGCCAGCAAAGGGACAGCAAGCTCCTATAATTCACCCCTCCACTTT. The chain couples TRBV2 to TRBJ1-6; TRBD1 aligns across 7 bases. The CDR3 is 16 residues long. The germline V gene encodes CDR1 SNHLY and CDR2 FYNNEI. Trimming cost V 7 bases and J 0 bases; bases outside gene matches: 6. The whole variable domain, filled in from reference TRBV2 and TRBJ1-6, reads EPEVTQTPSHQVTQMGQEVILRCVPISNHLYFYWYRQILGQKVEFLVSFYNNEISEKSEIFDDQFSVERPDGSNFTLKIRSTKLEDSAMYFCASKGTASSYNSPLHFGNGTRLTVT.

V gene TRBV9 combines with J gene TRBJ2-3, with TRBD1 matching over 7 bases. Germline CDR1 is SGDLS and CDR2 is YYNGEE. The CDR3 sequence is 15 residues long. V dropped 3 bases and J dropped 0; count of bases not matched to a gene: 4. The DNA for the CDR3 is TGTGCCAGCAGCGCACAGGGGCTGAGCACAGATACGCAGTATTTT. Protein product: CASSAQGLSTDTQYF.

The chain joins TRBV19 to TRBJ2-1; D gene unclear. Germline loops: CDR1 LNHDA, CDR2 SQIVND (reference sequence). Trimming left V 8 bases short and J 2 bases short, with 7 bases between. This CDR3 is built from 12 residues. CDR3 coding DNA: TGTGCCAGTGCTCTAGCCTACAATGAGCAGTTCTTC. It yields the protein CASALAYNEQFF.

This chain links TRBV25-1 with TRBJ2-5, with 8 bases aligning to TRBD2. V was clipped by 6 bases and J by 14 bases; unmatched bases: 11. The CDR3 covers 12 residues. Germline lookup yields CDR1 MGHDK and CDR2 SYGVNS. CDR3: CASSQLGLAEYF. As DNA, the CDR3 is TGTGCCAGCAGCCAACTTGGACTAGCCGAATACTTC.

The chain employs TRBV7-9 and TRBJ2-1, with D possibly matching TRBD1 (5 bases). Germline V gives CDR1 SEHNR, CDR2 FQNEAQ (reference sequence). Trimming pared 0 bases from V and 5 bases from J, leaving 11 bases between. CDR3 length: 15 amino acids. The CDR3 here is CASSLAGRVNNEQFF. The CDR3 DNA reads TGTGCCAGCAGCTTAGCTGGCAGGGTTAACAATGAGCAGTTCTTC. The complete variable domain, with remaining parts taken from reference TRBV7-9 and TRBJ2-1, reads DTGVSQNPRHKITKRGQNVTFRCDPISEHNRLYWYRQTLGQGPEFLTYFQNEAQLEKSRLLSDRFSAERPKGSFSTLEIQRTEQGDSAMYLCASSLAGRVNNEQFFGPGTRLTVL.

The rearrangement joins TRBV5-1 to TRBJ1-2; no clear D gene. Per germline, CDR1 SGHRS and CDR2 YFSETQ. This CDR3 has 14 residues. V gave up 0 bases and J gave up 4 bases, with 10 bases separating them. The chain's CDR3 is CASSLDILGYGYTF. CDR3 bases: TGCGCCAGCAGCTTGGACATTTTGGGCTATGGCTACACCTTC.

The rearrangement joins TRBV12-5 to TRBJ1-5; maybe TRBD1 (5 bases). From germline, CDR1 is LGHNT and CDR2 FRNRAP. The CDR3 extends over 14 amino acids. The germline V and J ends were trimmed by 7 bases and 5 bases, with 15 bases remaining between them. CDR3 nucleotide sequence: TGTGCTAGTGTTTTATCGACAGACTATCAGCCCCAGCATTTT. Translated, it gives CASVLSTDYQPQHF.

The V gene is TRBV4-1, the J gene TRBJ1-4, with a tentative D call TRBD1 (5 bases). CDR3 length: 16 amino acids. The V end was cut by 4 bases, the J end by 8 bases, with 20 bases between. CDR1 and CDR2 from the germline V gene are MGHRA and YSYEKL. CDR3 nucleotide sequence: TGCGCCAGCAGCCCGTCCCCCCGCAGGGTTGAAGAAAAACTGTTTTTT. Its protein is CASSPSPRRVEEKLFF.

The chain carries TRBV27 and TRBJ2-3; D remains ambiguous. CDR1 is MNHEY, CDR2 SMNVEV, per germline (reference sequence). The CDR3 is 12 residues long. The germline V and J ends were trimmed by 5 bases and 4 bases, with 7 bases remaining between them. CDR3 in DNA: TGTGCCAGCAGTAGACGGGCAGATACGCAGTATTTT. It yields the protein CASSRRADTQYF.

CDR3 sequence: CASSLEQYQETQYF. The CDR3 nucleotides are TGTGCCAGCAGTTTGGAACAGTACCAAGAGACCCAGTACTTC. This chain links TRBV12-3 or TRBV12-4 with TRBJ2-5, with unresolved D. The V end lost 3 bases, the J end lost 0 bases, and 8 bases lay between the germline ends. The CDR3 is 14 amino acids.

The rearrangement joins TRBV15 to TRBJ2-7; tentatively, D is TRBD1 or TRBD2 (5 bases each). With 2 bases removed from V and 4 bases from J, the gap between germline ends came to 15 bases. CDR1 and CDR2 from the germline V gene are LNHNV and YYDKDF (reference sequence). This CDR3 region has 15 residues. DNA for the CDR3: TGTGCCACCAGCAGACTAGTGAGGGGCAAGTACGAGCAGTACGTC. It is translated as CATSRLVRGKYEQYV.

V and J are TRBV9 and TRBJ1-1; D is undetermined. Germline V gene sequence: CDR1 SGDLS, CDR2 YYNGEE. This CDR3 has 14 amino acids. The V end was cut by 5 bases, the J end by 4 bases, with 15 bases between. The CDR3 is CASSPGGLSTEAFF. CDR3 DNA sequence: TGTGCCAGCAGTCCCGGCGGTTTGAGCACTGAAGCTTTCTTT.

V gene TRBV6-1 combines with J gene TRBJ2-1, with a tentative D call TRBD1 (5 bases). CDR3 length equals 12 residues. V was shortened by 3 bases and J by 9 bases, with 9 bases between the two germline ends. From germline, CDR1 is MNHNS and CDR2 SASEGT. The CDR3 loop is CASSEGRSEQFF. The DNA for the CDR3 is TGTGCCAGCAGTGAGGGGCGCAGTGAGCAGTTCTTC.

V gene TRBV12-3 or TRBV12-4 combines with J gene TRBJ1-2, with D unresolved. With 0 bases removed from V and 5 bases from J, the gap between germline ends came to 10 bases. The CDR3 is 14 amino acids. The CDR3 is CASSLAVSAYGYTF. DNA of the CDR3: TGTGCCAGCAGTTTAGCGGTATCAGCTTATGGCTACACCTTC.

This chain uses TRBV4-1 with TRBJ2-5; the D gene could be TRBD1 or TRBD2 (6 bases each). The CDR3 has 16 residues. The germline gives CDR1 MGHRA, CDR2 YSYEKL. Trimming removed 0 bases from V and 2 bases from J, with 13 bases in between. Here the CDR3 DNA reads TGCGCCAGCAGCCAAGAAAGGGAGGACAGTCAAGAGACCCAGTACTTC. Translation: CASSQEREDSQETQYF.

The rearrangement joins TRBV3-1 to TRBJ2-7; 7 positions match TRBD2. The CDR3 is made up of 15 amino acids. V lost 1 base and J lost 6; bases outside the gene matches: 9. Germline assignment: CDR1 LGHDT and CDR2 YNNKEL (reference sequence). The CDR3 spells CASSQGGGGKREQYF. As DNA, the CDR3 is TGTGCCAGCAGCCAAGGCGGGGGTGGAAAACGCGAGCAGTACTTC.

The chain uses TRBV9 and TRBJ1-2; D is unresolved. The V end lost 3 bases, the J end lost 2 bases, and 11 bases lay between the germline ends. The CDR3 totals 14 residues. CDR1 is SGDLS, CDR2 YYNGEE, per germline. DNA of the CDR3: TGTGCCAGCAGCGGTGTTGGGAGGAACTATGGCTACACCTTC. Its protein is CASSGVGRNYGYTF.

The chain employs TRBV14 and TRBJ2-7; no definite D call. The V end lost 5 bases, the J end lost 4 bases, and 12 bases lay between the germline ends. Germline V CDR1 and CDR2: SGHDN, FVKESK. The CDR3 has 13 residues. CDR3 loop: CASSVGPLYEQYV. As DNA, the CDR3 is TGTGCCAGCAGCGTCGGACCGCTTTACGAGCAGTACGTC.

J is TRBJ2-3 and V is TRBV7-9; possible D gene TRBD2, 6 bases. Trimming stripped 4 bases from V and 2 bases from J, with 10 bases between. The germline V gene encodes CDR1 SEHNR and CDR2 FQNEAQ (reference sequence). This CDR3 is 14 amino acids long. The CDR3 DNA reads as TGTGCCAGCAGCTGGGGGGAAGACACAGATACGCAGTATTTT. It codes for CASSWGEDTDTQYF.